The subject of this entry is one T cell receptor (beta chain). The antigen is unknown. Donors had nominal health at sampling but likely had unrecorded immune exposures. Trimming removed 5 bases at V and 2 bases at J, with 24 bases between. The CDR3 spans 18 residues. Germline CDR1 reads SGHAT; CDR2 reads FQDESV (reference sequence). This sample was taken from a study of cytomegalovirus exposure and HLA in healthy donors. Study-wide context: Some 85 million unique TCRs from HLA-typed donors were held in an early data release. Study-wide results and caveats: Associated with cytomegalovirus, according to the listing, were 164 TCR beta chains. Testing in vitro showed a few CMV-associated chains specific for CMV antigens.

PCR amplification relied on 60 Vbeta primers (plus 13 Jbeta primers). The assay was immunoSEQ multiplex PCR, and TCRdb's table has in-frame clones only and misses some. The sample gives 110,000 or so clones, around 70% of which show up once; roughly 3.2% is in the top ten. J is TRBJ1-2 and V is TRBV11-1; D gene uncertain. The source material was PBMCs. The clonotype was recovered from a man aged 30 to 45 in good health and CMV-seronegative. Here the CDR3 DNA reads TGTGCCAGCAGCCCTATCCGACCCTTATCGGGATTAAACTATGGCTACACCTTC. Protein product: CASSPIRPLSGLNYGYTF.